This T cell receptor (beta chain) comes out of a study of blood T cell repertoires in COVID-19. Turning to the study itself: From the United States, Italy and Spain came samples of acute and convalescent COVID-19. Nucleic acid was either cDNA or gDNA, and it came from T cells, B-cell-depleted T cells, or PBMCs.

As originally analysed: It was from reference gene primer amplification that nucleated cell counts were estimated. Measured with immunoSEQ multiplex PCR; TCRdb has only the in-frame clones, and not every one. That table supplies the V and J calls and clone size; D and trimming were determined from the DNA. The sample includes some 210,000 clones, around nine tenths of them seen just once. The CDR3 has 14 amino acids. The V gene lost 8 bases and the J gene lost 2 bases, with 12 bases spanning the gap. Germline assignment: CDR1 LNHDA and CDR2 SQIVND (reference sequence). Sequenced: peripheral blood. The receptor's source is a man aged 60-69 years who had recovered from COVID-19. V and J are TRBV19 and TRBJ2-2; the D is unclear. The CDR3 region is CASSGELNTGELFF. In DNA, the CDR3 is TGTGCCAGTTCCGGAGAGCTTAACACCGGGGAGCTGTTTTTT.